This T cell receptor (beta chain) is from a study of T cells in Graves' hyperthyroidism and ophthalmopathy. Notes on the study in general: Blood also contained most expanded thyroid clonotypes above 0.001.

This CDR3 spans 13 amino acids. The V gene lost 6 bases and the J gene lost 2 bases, with 10 bases spanning the gap. The V gene's germline CDR1 is SNHLY and CDR2 FYNNEI. Patients between 18 and 65 years old had hyperthyroidism, newly diagnosed and lasting under 2 months. Diagnosing involved the use of clinical symptoms, serum thyroxine and TRAb, thyroid ultrasound and orbital computed tomography. Amplification of TCR beta CDR3 regions used RNA as the template. With the HTBI primer set, the TCR CDR3 went through a first round of RT-PCR. TCRdb itself ran the multiplex PCR reads through MiXCR, one entry per CDR3 protein. This table has some 270,000 distinct CDR3 sequences, about an eighth appearing once. This clonotype was recorded at least ten times. Its target is unknown.

This TCR came from a woman in her 40s with Graves' hyperthyroidism. Sequencing used blood. The chain employs TRBV2 and TRBJ1-1; TRBD1 is a possible D gene (5 bases). DNA for the CDR3: TGTGCCAGCAGCGGGGACTCCAACACTGAAGCTTTCTTT. Amino acids: CASSGDSNTEAFF.